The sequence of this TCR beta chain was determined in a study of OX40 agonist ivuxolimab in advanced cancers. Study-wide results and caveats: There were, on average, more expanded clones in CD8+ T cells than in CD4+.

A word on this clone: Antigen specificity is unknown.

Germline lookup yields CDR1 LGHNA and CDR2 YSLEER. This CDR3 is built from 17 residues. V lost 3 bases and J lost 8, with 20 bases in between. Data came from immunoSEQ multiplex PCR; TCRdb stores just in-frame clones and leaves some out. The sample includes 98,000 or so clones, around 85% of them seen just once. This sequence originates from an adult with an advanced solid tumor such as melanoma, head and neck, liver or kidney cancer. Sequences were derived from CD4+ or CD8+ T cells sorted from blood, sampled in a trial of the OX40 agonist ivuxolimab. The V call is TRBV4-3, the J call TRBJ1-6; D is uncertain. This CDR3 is CASSQRDGTQRHSPLHF. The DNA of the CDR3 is TGCGCCAGCAGCCAGAGAGACGGCACCCAGAGGCATTCACCCCTCCACTTT.